What follows are 21 T cell receptor beta chains derived from one specimen sequenced in a study of control samples from healthy donors and cancer patients. Some clones are missing from TCRdb's copy, which holds only in-frame ones; the method was immunoSEQ multiplex PCR. The data show some 97,000 clones, roughly 90% seen once. Sequenced: blood. The source of these receptors is a woman between 45 and 65 years old in good health.

CDR3 sequence (DNA): TGTGCCAGCAGCCAGCTTGGGGCGAACACCGGGGAGCTGTTTTTT. This encodes CASSQLGANTGELFF. The chain combines TRBV14 with TRBJ2-2, with D hard to call. The germline V gene has CDR1 SGHDN and CDR2 FVKESK. The V end was cut by 3 bases, the J end by 0 bases, with 8 bases between. The CDR3 totals 15 residues.

The rearrangement links TRBV5-1 to TRBJ1-3; D may be TRBD1 (6 bases). The CDR3 spans 16 residues. V was shortened by 0 bases and J by 0 bases, with 10 bases between the two germline ends. Per germline, CDR1 SGHRS and CDR2 YFSETQ. DNA of the CDR3: TGCGCCAGCAGCTTGGGTCACAGGGACTCTGGAAACACCATATATTTT. It specifies CASSLGHRDSGNTIYF. Full variable domain (remainder filled in from reference TRBV5-1 and TRBJ1-3): KAGVTQTPRYLIKTRGQQVTLSCSPISGHRSVSWYQQTPGQGLQFLFEYFSETQRNKGNFPGRFSGRQFSNSRSEMNVSTLELGDSALYLCASSLGHRDSGNTIYFGEGSWLTVV.

The CDR3 spells CASSREVAANYGYTF. The CDR3 coding sequence is TGTGCCAGCAGCCGAGAGGTGGCAGCGAACTATGGCTACACCTTC. The genes are TRBV6-5 and TRBJ1-2; D ambiguous. This CDR3 has 15 amino acids. Trimming stripped 6 bases from V and 2 bases from J, with 16 bases between. Germline V gene data show CDR1 as MNHEY and CDR2 as SVGAGI.

This rearrangement joins TRBV6-5 to TRBJ2-7, with D perhaps TRBD1 (5 bases). From germline, CDR1 is MNHEY and CDR2 SVGAGI. This CDR3 is built from 13 residues. Trimming left V 6 bases short and J 0 bases short, with 9 bases between. CDR3 in amino acids: CASRDSDSYEQYV. The CDR3 coding sequence is TGTGCCAGCAGAGACAGCGACTCCTACGAGCAGTACGTC.

The chain uses TRBV6-1 and TRBJ1-2; D not certain. The CDR3 consists of 14 residues. Looked up from germline, CDR1 is MNHNS and CDR2 is SASEGT. V gave up 1 base and J gave up 4 bases, with 10 bases separating them. The CDR3 reads CASSEGGSSYGYTF. CDR3 in DNA: TGTGCCAGCAGTGAAGGAGGCAGCTCCTATGGCTACACCTTC.

The rearrangement uses TRBV27 and TRBJ1-4; no clear D gene. The length of the CDR3 is 12 residues. Germline CDR1 is MNHEY and CDR2 is SMNVEV (reference sequence). The V and J ends lost 6 bases and 7 bases respectively, with 9 bases between them. CDR3 DNA sequence: TGTGCCAGCAGGGGAAACGGTGAAAAACTGTTTTTT. Translating it yields CASRGNGEKLFF.

This rearrangement joins TRBV29-1 to TRBJ1-1; D not resolved. The CDR3 runs to 14 residues. Germline CDR1 SQVTM, CDR2 ANQGSEA. Trimming shortened V by 4 bases and J by 1 base, and 13 bases separated the two germline ends. The CDR3 here is CSVVWWGTNTEAFF. CDR3 in DNA: TGCAGCGTTGTGTGGTGGGGAACGAACACTGAAGCTTTCTTT. Full variable domain (missing parts from reference TRBV29-1 and TRBJ1-1): SAVISQKPSRDICQRGTSLTIQCQVDSQVTMMFWYRQQPGQSLTLIATANQGSEATYESGFVIDKFPISRPNLTFSTLTVSNMSPEDSSIYLCSVVWWGTNTEAFFGQGTRLTVV.

For the CDR3, the DNA is TGTGCCAGCTCACTAGGGTTGGATAGCAATCAGCCCCAGCATTTT. Amino acid sequence: CASSLGLDSNQPQHF. The rearrangement uses TRBV18 and TRBJ1-5; no reliable D call. There are 15 residues in the CDR3. CDR1 is KGHSH and CDR2 is LQKENI in the germline V gene. The V end was cut by 4 bases, the J end by 0 bases, with 10 bases between.

The chain links TRBV7-6 to TRBJ1-2, with D tentatively TRBD1 (5 bases). The length of the CDR3 is 15 residues. The V and J ends lost 3 bases and 0 bases respectively, with 11 bases between them. The germline gives CDR1 SGHVS, CDR2 FNYEAQ. As DNA, the CDR3 is TGTGCCAGCAGCTTCTTGACAGAAGCTAACTATGGCTACACCTTC. Protein: CASSFLTEANYGYTF.

The chain has TRBV21-1 and TRBJ1-5. TRBV21-1 has pseudogene status. The CDR3 is 14 amino acids. The CDR3 DNA reads as TGTGCCAGCAGCAAACTTAGGGGGGTTCAGCCCCAGCATTTT. It encodes CASSKLRGVQPQHF.

The genes are TRBV7-3 and TRBJ2-3; 9 positions agree with TRBD2. Germline V CDR1 and CDR2: SGHTA, FQGTGA. J lost 7 bases, V lost 3 bases, and 5 bases had no gene match. The CDR3 is made up of 14 amino acids. CDR3 DNA sequence: TGTGCCAGCAGCTTGGCGGGGGGGCAGTATACGCAGTATTTT. Translation: CASSLAGGQYTQYF.

This chain uses TRBV15 with TRBJ1-2, with 9 bases aligning to TRBD1. Germline V gene data show CDR1 as LNHNV and CDR2 as YYDKDF (reference sequence). This CDR3 spans 15 amino acids. Unmatched junction bases numbered 6, after V lost 3 bases and J lost 4 bases. In DNA, the CDR3 is TGTGCCACCAGCAGGGAGGGACAGGGAGGCTATGGCTACACCTTC. This gives the protein CATSREGQGGYGYTF. The full variable domain, with the rest looked up from reference TRBV15 and TRBJ1-2, is DAMVIQNPRYQVTQFGKPVTLSCSQTLNHNVMYWYQQKSSQAPKLLFHYYDKDFNNEADTPDNFQSRRPNTSFCFLDIRSPGLGDTAMYLCATSREGQGGYGYTFGSGTRLTVV.

The CDR3 protein is CASSRNRRTGLDGYTF. DNA for the CDR3: TGTGCCAGCAGTCGGAATCGACGGACAGGACTGGATGGCTACACCTTC. The chain recombines TRBV28 with TRBJ1-2; 7 bases agree with TRBD1. The CDR3 is made up of 16 amino acids. V lost 5 bases and J lost 6; bases outside the gene matches: 15. Germline CDR1 and CDR2: MDHEN and SYDVKM.

The chain joins TRBV15 to TRBJ2-3; tentative D call: TRBD1 (6 bases). There are 15 residues in the CDR3. The V and J ends lost 3 bases and 2 bases respectively, with 12 bases between them. Per germline, CDR1 LNHNV and CDR2 YYDKDF (reference sequence). The CDR3 bases are TGTGCCACCAGCAGGACAGGCGGCGACACAGATACGCAGTATTTT. Its translation is CATSRTGGDTDTQYF.

V is TRBV7-3 and J is TRBJ1-2; 8 bases map to TRBD1. V was clipped by 0 bases and J by 2 bases; unmatched bases: 2. Germline CDR1 is SGHTA and CDR2 is FQGTGA. The CDR3 has 15 residues. The CDR3 region is CASSLTRQGNYGYTF. The CDR3 DNA reads as TGTGCCAGCAGCTTAACGAGACAGGGGAACTATGGCTACACCTTC.

This rearrangement joins TRBV6-2 or TRBV6-3 to TRBJ2-1; D uncertain. The CDR3 has 14 residues. The V end lost 1 base, the J end lost 4 bases, and 8 bases lay between the germline ends. From germline, CDR1 is MNHEY and CDR2 SVGEGT. CDR3 in DNA: TGTGCCAGCAGTTACTACGACAATTACAATGAGCAGTTCTTC. This sequence encodes CASSYYDNYNEQFF.

The chain is built from TRBV29-1 and TRBJ2-6; D is possibly TRBD1 (6 bases). This CDR3 comprises 16 residues. Germline CDR1 and CDR2: SQVTM and ANQGSEA. V was trimmed by 5 bases and J by 0 bases, leaving 14 bases between them. CDR3 residues: CSVIITGPSGANVLTF. The CDR3 DNA reads TGCAGCGTTATAATTACAGGGCCCTCTGGGGCCAACGTCCTGACTTTC.

The gene calls are TRBV28 and TRBJ2-7, with D possibly matching TRBD1 (5 bases). There are 13 residues in the CDR3. Germline CDR1 is MDHEN and CDR2 is SYDVKM. V lost 1 base to trimming and J lost 3 bases, with 7 bases between them. The chain's CDR3 is CASSLSQGYEQYV. Here the CDR3 DNA reads TGTGCCAGCAGTTTATCTCAGGGCTACGAGCAGTACGTC.

This clone was picked up one time. The chain links TRBV5-1 to TRBJ2-7; D unresolved. V gave up 0 bases and J gave up 3 bases, with 10 bases separating them. The CDR3 is 14 amino acids. Looked up from germline, CDR1 is SGHRS and CDR2 is YFSETQ. CDR3: CASSLGPDVYEQYF. The CDR3 DNA reads as TGCGCCAGCAGCTTGGGGCCCGACGTCTACGAGCAGTACTTC.

The chain joins TRBV7-2 to TRBJ2-3; weak D call: TRBD2 (6 bases). The germline V and J ends were trimmed by 7 bases and 0 bases, with 17 bases remaining between them. In germline, CDR1 is SGHTA, CDR2 FQGNSA. This CDR3 contains 16 residues. Written as DNA, the CDR3 is TGTGCCAGCACCCAATGGGGGGAGGCAAGCACAGATACGCAGTATTTT. This gives the protein CASTQWGEASTDTQYF.

The gene calls are TRBV10-2 and TRBJ2-2; 10 bases match TRBD2. The CDR3 runs 15 residues. Trimming at V came to 4 bases and at J to 7 bases, leaving 6 bases not matched to a gene. Germline CDR1 is WSHSY and CDR2 is SAAADI. The CDR3 region has the DNA TGCGCCAGCAGTGGAAGCGGGGGGGCAGGCGGGGAGCTGTTTTTT. Translating gives CASSGSGGAGGELFF.